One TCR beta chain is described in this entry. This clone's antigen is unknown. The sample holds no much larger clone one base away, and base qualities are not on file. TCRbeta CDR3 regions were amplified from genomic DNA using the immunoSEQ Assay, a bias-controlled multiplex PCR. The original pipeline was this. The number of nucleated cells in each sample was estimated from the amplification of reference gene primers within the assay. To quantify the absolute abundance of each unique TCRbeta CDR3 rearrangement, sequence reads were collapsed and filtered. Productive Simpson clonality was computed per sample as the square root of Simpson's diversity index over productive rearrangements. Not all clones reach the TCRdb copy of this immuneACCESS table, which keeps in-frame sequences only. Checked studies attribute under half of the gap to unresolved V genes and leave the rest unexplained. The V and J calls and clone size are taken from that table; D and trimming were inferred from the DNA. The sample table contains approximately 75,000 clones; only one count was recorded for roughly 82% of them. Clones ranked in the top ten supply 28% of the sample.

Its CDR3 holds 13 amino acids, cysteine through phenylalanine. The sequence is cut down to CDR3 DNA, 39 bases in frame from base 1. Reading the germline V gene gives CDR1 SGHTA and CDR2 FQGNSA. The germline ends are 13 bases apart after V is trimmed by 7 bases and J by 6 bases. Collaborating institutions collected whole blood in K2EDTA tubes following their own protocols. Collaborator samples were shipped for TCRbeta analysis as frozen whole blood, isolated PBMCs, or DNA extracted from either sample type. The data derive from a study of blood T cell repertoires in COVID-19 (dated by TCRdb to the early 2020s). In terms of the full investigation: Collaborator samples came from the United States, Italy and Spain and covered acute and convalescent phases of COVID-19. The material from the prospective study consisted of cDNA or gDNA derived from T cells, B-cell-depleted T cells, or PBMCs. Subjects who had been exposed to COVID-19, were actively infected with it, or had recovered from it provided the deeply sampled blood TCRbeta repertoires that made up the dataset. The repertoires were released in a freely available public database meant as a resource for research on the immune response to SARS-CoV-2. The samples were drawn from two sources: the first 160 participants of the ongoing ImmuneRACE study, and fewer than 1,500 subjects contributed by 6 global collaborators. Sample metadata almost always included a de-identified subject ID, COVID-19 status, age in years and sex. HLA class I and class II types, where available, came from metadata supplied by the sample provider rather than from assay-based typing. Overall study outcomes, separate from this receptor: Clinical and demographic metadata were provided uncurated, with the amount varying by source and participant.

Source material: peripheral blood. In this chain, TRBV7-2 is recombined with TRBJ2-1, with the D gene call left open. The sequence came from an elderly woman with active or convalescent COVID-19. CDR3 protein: CASTQRLSNEQFF. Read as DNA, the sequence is TGTGCCAGCACCCAGAGACTGTCCAATGAGCAGTTCTTC.